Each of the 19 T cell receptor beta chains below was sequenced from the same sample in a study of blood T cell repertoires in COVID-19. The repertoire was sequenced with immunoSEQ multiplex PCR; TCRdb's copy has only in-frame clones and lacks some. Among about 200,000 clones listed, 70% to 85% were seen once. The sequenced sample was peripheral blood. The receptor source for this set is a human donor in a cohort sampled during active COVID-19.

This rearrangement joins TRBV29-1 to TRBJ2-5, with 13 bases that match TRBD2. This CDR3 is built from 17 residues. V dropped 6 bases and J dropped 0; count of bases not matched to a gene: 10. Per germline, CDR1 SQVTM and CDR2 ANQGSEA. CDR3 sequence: CSVRGLAGESYQETQYF. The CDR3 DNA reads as TGCAGCGTCCGTGGACTAGCGGGAGAATCGTACCAAGAGACCCAGTACTTC.

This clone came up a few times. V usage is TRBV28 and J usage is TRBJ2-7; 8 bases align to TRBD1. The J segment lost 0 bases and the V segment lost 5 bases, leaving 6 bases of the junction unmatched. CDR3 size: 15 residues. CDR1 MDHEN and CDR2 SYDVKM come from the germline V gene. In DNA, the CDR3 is TGTGCCAGCAGTCCGTGGACAGGGTACTCCTACGAGCAGTACTTC. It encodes CASSPWTGYSYEQYF.

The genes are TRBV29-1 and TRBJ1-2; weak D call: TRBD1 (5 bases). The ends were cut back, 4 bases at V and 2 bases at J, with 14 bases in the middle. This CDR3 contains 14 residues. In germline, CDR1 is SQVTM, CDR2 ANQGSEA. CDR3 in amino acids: CSVGISQGNYGYTF. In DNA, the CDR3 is TGCAGCGTTGGGATAAGTCAGGGAAACTATGGCTACACCTTC. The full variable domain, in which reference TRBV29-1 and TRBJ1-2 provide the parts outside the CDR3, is SAVISQKPSRDICQRGTSLTIQCQVDSQVTMMFWYRQQPGQSLTLIATANQGSEATYESGFVIDKFPISRPNLTFSTLTVSNMSPEDSSIYLCSVGISQGNYGYTFGSGTRLTVV.

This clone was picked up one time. The chain's CDR3 is CASSPPGQGAYEQYF. The CDR3 region has the DNA TGTGCCAGCAGTCCCCCGGGACAGGGGGCTTACGAGCAGTACTTC. V is TRBV6-6 and J is TRBJ2-7; 12 positions match TRBD1. Germline V CDR1 and CDR2: MNHNY, SVGAGI (reference sequence). The CDR3 runs to 15 residues. V trimming: 5 bases; J trimming: 4 bases; junction bases outside the gene matches: 6.

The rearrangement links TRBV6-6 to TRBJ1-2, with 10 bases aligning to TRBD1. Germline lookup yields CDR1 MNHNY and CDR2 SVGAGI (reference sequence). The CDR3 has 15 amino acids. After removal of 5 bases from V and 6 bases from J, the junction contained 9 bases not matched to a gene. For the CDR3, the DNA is TGTGCCAGCAGTGCCACCCAGACAGGGGGCGATGGCTACACCTTC. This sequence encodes CASSATQTGGDGYTF.

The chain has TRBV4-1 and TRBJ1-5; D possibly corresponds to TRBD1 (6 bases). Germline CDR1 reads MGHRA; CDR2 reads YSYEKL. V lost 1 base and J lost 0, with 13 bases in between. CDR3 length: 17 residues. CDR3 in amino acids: CASSQVPPGDSNQPQHF. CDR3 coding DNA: TGCGCCAGCAGCCAAGTCCCTCCAGGGGATAGCAATCAGCCCCAGCATTTT.

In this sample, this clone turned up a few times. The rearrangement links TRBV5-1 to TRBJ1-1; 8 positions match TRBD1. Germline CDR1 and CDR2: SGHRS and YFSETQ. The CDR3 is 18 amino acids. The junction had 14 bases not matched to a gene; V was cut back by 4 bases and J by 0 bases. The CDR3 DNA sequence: TGCGCCAGCAGCCCCTCTCAGGGGGCGCTTATCGTGAACACTGAAGCTTTCTTT. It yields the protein CASSPSQGALIVNTEAFF. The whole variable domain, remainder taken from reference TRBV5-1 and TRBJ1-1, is KAGVTQTPRYLIKTRGQQVTLSCSPISGHRSVSWYQQTPGQGLQFLFEYFSETQRNKGNFPGRFSGRQFSNSRSEMNVSTLELGDSALYLCASSPSQGALIVNTEAFFGQGTRLTVV.

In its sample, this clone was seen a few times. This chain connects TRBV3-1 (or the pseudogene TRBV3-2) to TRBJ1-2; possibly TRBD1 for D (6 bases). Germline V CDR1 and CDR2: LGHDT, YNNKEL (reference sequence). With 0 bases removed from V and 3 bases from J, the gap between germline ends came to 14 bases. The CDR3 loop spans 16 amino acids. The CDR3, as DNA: TGTGCCAGCAGCCAAGAAAGGAACAGGGAGTACTATGGCTACACCTTC. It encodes CASSQERNREYYGYTF.

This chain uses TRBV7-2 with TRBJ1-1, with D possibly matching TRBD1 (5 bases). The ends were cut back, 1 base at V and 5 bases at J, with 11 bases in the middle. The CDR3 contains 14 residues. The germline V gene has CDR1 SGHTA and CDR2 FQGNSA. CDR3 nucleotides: TGTGCCAGCAGCTTAGTTGCAGGGCGGACTGAAGCTTTCTTT. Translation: CASSLVAGRTEAFF.

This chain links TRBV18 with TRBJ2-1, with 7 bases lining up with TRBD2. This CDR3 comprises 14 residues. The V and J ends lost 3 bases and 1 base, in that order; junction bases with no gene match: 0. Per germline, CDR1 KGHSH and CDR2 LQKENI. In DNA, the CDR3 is TGTGCCAGCTCACCGGGAGGGTCCTACAATGAGCAGTTCTTC. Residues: CASSPGGSYNEQFF.

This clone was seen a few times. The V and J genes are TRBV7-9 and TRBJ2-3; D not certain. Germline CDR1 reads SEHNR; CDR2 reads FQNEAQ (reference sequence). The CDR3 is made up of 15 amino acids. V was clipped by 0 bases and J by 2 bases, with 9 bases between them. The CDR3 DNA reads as TGTGCCAGCAGCTTAGCGGTCCTACCCACAGATACGCAGTATTTT. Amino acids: CASSLAVLPTDTQYF.

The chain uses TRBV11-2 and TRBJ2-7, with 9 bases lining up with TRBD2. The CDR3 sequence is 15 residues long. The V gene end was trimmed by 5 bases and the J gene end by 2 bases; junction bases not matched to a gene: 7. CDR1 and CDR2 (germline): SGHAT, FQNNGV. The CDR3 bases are TGTGCCAGCAGCAACTCAGCGGGAGGCGCCTACGAGCAGTACTTC. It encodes CASSNSAGGAYEQYF.

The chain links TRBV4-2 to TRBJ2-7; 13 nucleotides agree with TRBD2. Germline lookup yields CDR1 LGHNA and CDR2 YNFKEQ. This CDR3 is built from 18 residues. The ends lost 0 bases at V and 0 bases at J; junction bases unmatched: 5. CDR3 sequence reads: CASSQETSGRYSSYEQYF. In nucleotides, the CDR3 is TGTGCCAGCAGCCAAGAGACTAGCGGGAGGTACTCCTCCTACGAGCAGTACTTC.

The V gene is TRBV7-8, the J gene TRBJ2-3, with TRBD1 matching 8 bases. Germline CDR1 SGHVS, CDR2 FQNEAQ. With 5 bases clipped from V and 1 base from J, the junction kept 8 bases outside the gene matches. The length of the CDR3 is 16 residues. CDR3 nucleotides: TGTGCCAGCAGCCCGCAGGGGGCGCTTGGCACAGATACGCAGTATTTT. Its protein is CASSPQGALGTDTQYF.

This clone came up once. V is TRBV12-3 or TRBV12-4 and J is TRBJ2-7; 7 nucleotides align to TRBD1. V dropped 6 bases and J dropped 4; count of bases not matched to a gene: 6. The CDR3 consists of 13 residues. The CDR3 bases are TGTGCCAGCAGGTCCGGGACAGAATACGAGCAGTACTTC. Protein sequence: CASRSGTEYEQYF.

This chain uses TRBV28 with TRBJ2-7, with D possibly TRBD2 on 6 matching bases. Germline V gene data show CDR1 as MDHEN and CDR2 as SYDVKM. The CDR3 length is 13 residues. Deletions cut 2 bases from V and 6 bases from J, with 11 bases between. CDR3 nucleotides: TGTGCCAGCAGTTTACTAGCGAGTCGCGAGCAGTACTTC. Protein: CASSLLASREQYF.

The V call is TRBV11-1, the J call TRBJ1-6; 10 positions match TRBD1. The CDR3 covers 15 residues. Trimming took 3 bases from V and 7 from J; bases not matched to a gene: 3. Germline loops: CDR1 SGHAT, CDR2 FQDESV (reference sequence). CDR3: CASSFRDRGNSPLHF. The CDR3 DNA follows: TGTGCCAGCAGCTTCCGGGACAGGGGAAATTCACCCCTCCACTTT.

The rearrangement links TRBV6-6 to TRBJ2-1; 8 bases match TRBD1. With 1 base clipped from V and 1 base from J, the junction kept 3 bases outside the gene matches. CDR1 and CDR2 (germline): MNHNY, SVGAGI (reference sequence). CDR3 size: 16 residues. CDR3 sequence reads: CASSYYGQGSYNEQFF. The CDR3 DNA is TGTGCCAGCAGTTACTATGGACAGGGATCCTACAATGAGCAGTTCTTC.

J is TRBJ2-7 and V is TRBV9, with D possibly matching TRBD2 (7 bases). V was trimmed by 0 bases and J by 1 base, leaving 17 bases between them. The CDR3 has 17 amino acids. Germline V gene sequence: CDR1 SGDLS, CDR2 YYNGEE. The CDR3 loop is CASSVGGGGPLSYEQYF. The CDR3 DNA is TGTGCCAGCAGCGTAGGAGGGGGAGGGCCTTTGTCCTACGAGCAGTACTTC.